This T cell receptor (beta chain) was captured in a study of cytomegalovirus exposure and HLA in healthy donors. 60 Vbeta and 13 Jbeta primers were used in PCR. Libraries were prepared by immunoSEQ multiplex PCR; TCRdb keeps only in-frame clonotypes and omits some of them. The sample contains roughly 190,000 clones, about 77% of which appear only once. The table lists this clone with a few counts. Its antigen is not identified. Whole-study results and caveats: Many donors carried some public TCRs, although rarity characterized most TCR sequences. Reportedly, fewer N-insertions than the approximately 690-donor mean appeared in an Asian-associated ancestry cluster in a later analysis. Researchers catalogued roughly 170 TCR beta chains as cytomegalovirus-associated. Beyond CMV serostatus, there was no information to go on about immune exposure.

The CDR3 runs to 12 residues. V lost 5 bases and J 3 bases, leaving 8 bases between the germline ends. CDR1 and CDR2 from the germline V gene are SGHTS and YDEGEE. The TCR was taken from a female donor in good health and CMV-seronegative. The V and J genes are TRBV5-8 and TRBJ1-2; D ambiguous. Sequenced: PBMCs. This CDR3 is CASRRADYGYTF. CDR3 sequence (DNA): TGTGCCAGCAGACGTGCGGACTATGGCTACACCTTC.